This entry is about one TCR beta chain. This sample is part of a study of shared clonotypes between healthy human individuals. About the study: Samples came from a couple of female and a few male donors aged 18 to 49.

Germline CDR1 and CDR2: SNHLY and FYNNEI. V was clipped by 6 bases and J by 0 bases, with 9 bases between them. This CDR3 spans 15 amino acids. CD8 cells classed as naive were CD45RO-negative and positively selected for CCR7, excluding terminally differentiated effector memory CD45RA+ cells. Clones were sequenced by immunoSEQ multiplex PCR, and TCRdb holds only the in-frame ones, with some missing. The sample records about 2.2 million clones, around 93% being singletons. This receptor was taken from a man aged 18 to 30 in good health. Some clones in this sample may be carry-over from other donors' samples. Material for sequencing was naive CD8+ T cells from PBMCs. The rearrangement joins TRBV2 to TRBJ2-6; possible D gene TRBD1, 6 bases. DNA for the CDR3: TGTGCCAGCAGCGACAGGAGCTCTGGGGCCAACGTCCTGACTTTC. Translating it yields CASSDRSSGANVLTF.